The clone carrying this T cell receptor beta chain has a count of ten or more. This sample was included in a study of T-cell reconstitution after alpha-beta-depleted transplantation in children. TCRbeta library preparation incorporated unique molecular identifiers. TCRdb re-called the PCR reads through MiXCR, storing one row per CDR3 protein. The sample includes approximately 490,000 distinct CDR3 sequences, around 13% of them seen just once. The sequence came from a human donor who donated a stem cell graft to a child with combined immunodeficiency. Here the sequenced sample was PBMCs from the stem cell graft donor, taken from the stem cell graft.

The CDR3 reads CASSQDGRLAKNIQYF. The CDR3 DNA sequence: TGTGCCAGCAGCCAAGATGGCCGCCTAGCCAAAAACATTCAGTACTTC. The rearrangement links TRBV4-2 to TRBJ2-4; D is unresolved. Germline values: CDR1 LGHNA, CDR2 YNFKEQ. There are 16 residues in the CDR3. V was clipped by 0 bases and J by 0 bases, with 9 bases between them.